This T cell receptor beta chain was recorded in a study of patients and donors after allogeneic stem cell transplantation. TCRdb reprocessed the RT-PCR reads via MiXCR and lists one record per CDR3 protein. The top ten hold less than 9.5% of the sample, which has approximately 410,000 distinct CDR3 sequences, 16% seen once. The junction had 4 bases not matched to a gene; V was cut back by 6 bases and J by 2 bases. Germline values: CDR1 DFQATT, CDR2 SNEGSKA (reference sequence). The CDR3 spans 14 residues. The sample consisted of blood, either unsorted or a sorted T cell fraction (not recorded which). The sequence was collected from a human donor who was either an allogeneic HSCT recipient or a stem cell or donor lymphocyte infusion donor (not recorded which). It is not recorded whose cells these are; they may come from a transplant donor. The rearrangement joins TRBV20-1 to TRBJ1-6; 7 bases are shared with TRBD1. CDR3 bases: TGCAGTGCGTGGGACAGAACCTATAATTCACCCCTCCACTTT. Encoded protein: CSAWDRTYNSPLHF.